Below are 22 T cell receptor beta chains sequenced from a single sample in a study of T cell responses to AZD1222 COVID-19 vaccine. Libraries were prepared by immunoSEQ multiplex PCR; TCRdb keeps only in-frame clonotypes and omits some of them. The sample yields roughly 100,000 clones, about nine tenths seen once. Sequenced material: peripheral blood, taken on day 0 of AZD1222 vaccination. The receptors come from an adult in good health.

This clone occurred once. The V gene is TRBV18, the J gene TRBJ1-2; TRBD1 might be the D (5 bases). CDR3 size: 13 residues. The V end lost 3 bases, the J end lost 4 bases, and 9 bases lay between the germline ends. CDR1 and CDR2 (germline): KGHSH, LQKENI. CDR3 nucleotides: TGTGCCAGCTCACCGGCTGACAGCTATGGCTACACCTTC. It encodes CASSPADSYGYTF.

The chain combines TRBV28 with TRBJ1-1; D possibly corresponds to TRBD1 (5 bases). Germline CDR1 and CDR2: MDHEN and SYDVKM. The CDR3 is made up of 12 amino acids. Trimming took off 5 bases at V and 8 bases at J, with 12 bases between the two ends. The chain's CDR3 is CASSRDSFEAFF. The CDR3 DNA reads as TGTGCCAGCAGTCGAGACAGTTTCGAAGCTTTCTTT.

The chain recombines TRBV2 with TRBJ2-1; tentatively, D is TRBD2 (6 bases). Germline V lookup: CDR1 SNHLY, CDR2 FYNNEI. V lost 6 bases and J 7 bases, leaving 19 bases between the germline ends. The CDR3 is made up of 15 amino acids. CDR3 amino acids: CASSYTGTGENEQFF. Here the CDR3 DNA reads TGTGCCAGCAGCTATACCGGGACTGGGGAGAATGAGCAGTTCTTC.

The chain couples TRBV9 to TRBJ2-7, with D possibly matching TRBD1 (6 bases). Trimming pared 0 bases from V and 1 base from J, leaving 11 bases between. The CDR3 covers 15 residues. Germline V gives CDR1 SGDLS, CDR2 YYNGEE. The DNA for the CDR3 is TGTGCCAGCAGCGTAGAGGGGGAAGGGTCCTACGAGCAGTACTTC. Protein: CASSVEGEGSYEQYF.

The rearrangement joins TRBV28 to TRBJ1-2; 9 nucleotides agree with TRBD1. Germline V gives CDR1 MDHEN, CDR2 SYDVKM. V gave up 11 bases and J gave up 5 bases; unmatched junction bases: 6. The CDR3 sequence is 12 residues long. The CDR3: CALGQGSYGYTF. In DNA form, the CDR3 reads TGTGCCCTCGGACAGGGGAGTTATGGCTACACCTTC.

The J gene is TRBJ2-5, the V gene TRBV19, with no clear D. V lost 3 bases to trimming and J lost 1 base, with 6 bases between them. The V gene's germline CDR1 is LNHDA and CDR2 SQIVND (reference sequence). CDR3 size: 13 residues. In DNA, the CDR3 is TGTGCCAGTAGTATTTGGGTCCAAGAGACCCAGTACTTC. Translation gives CASSIWVQETQYF.

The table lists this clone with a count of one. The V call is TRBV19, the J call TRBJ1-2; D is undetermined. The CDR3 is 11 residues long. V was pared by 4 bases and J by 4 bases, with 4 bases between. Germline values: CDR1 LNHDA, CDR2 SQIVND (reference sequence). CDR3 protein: CASSTGYGYTF. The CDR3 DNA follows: TGTGCCAGTAGTACGGGCTATGGCTACACCTTC.

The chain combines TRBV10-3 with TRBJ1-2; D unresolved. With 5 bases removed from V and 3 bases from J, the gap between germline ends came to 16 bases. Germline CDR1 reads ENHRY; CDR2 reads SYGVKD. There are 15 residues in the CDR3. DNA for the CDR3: TGTGCCATCAGTAAGGATTCGTTTGATTACTATGGCTACACCTTC. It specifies CAISKDSFDYYGYTF.

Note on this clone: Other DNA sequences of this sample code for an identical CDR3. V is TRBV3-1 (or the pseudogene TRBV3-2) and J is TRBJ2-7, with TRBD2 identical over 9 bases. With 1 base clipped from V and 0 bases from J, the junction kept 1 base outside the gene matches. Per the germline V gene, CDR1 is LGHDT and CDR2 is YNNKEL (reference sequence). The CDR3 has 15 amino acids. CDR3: CASSQGLAVSYEQYF. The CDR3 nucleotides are TGTGCCAGCAGCCAAGGACTAGCGGTCTCCTACGAGCAGTACTTC.

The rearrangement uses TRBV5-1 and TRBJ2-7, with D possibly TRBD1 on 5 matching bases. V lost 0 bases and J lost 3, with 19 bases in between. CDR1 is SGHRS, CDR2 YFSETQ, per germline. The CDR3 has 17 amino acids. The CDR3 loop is CASSLGAGPGLDYEQYF. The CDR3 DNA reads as TGCGCCAGCAGCTTGGGTGCAGGGCCCGGTCTGGACTACGAGCAGTACTTC.

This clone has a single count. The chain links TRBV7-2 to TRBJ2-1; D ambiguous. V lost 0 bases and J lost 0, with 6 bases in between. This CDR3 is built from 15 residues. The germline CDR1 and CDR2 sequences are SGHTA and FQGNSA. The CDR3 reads CASSLAVISYNEQFF. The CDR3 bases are TGTGCCAGCAGCTTAGCGGTCATCTCCTACAATGAGCAGTTCTTC. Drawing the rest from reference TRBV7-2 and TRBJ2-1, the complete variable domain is GAGVSQSPSNKVTEKGKDVELRCDPISGHTALYWYRQSLGQGLEFLIYFQGNSAPDKSGLPSDRFSAERTGGSVSTLTIQRTQQEDSAVYLCASSLAVISYNEQFFGPGTRLTVL.

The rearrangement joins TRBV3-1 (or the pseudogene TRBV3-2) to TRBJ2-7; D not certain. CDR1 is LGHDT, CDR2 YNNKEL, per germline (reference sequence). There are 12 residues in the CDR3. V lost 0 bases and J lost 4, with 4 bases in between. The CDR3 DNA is TGTGCCAGCAGCCAAGATAAATACGAGCAGTACTTC. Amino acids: CASSQDKYEQYF.

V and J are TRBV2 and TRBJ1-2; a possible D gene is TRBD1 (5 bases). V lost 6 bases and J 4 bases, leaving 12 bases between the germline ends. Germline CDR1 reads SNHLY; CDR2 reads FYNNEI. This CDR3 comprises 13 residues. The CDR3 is CASRGDSVYGYTF. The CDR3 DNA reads TGTGCCAGCAGGGGTGACAGTGTCTATGGCTACACCTTC. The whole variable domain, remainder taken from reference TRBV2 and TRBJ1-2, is EPEVTQTPSHQVTQMGQEVILRCVPISNHLYFYWYRQILGQKVEFLVSFYNNEISEKSEIFDDQFSVERPDGSNFTLKIRSTKLEDSAMYFCASRGDSVYGYTFGSGTRLTVV.

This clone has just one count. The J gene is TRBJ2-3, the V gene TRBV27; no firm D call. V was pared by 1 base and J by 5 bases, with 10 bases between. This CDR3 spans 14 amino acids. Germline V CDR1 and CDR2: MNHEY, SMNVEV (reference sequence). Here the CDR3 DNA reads TGTGCCAGCAGTTTATTTATTGGTGGAGATACGCAGTATTTT. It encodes CASSLFIGGDTQYF.

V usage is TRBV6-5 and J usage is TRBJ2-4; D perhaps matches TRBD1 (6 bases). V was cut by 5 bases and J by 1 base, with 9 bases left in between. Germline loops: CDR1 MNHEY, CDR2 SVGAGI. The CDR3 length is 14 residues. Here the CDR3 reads CASSTGWAKNIQYF. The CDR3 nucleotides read TGTGCCAGCAGTACAGGGTGGGCCAAAAACATTCAGTACTTC.

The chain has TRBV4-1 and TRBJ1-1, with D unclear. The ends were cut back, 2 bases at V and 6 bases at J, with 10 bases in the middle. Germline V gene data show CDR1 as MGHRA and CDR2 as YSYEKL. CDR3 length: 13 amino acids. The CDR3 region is CASSQRGDAEAFF. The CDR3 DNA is TGCGCCAGCAGCCAACGTGGGGATGCTGAAGCTTTCTTT.

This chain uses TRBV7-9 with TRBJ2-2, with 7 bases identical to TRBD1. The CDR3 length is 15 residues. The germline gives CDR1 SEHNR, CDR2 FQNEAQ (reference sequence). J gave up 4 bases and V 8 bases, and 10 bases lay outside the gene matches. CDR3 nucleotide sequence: TGTGCCAGCGATAAGACAGGGTCCTCCACCGGGGAGCTGTTTTTT. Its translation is CASDKTGSSTGELFF. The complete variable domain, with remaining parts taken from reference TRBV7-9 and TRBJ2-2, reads DTGVSQNPRHKITKRGQNVTFRCDPISEHNRLYWYRQTLGQGPEFLTYFQNEAQLEKSRLLSDRFSAERPKGSFSTLEIQRTEQGDSAMYLCASDKTGSSTGELFFGEGSRLTVL.

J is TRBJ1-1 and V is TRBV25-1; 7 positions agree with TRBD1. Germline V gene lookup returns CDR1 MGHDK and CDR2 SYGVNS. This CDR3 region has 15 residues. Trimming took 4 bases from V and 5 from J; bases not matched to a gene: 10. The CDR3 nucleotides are TGTGCCAGCAGTGCATACAGGGGAGGGTGGACTGAAGCTTTCTTT. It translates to CASSAYRGGWTEAFF. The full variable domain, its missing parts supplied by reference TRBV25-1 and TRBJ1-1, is EADIYQTPRYLVIGTGKKITLECSQTMGHDKMYWYQQDPGMELHLIHYSYGVNSTEKGDLSSESTVSRIRTEHFPLTLESARPSHTSQYLCASSAYRGGWTEAFFGQGTRLTVV.

The DNA of the CDR3 is TGTGCCAGCAGTACCACCTACGAGCAGTACTTC. The encoded protein is CASSTTYEQYF. The rearrangement uses TRBV28 and TRBJ2-7; no clear D. The CDR3 loop spans 11 amino acids. Germline-derived CDR1 and CDR2 are MDHEN and SYDVKM. Trimming pared 5 bases from V and 2 bases from J, leaving 4 bases between.

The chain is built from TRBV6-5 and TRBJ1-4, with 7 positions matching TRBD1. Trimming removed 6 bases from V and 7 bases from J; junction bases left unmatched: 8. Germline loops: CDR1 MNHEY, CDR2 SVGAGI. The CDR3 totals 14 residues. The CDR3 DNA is TGTGCCAGCAGGACATCGGGACAGCGTGAAAAACTGTTTTTT. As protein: CASRTSGQREKLFF.

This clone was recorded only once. The chain's CDR3 is CASSHRDGRANYGYTF. In DNA form, the CDR3 reads TGTGCCAGCAGCCACCGGGACGGGCGAGCTAACTATGGCTACACCTTC. The rearrangement joins TRBV28 to TRBJ1-2; TRBD1 might be the D (5 bases). Trimming stripped 6 bases from V and 0 bases from J, with 17 bases between. Germline lookup yields CDR1 MDHEN and CDR2 SYDVKM. This CDR3 is built from 16 residues.

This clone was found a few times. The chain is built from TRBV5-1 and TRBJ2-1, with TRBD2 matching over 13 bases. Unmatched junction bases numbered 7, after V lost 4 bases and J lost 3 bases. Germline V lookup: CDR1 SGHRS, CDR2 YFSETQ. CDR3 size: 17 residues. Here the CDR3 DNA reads TGCGCCAGCAGCGCCGGGACTAGCGGGGCGTTCTACAATGAGCAGTTCTTC. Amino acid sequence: CASSAGTSGAFYNEQFF.